This is a list of T cell receptor beta chains from one sample in a study of cytomegalovirus exposure and HLA in healthy donors. Data came from immunoSEQ multiplex PCR; TCRdb stores just in-frame clones and leaves some out. This sample has over 100,000 clones, with about 76% found just once. Sequencing used PBMCs. These receptor sequences come from a man in his forties in good health and CMV-seronegative. Both conserved end residues are part of each CDR3. The size entry is marked missing in some rows and otherwise reads once, few, many or a size class.

TRBV6-1	TRBJ1-2	.	CASREGQYKINYGYTF
TRBV7-2	TRBJ1-1	few	CASSSRTGNTEAFF
TRBV5-1	TRBJ1-4	few	CASSLGGLHEKLFF
TRBV11-2	TRBJ2-2	.	CASSLVRGPNGELFF
TRBV4-3	TRBJ1-4	.	CASSQDRRGHEKLFF
TRBV2	TRBJ1-1	.	CASEDRWVFF
TRBV19	TRBJ2-7	few	CASSIGTGGEQYF
TRBV7-3	TRBJ2-2	.	CASSPGQPGELFF
TRBV6-1	TRBJ2-3	.	CASRDRTRADTQYF
TRBV7-8	TRBJ2-7	.	CASSLTGEQGEQYF
TRBV6-1	TRBJ1-6	.	CAAGGFPSPLHF
TRBV19	TRBJ1-6	.	CASSRTGTGDSPLHF
TRBV7-9	TRBJ1-4	few	CASTSPRSEGEKLFF
TRBV5-1	TRBJ2-3	.	CASSPGLAGGHDTQYF
TRBV7-2	TRBJ2-1	.	CASSPSVGRSKTTYNEQFF
TRBV9	TRBJ2-1	.	CASSALMGRGASDEQFF
TRBV6-5	TRBJ1-5	.	CASSRNRGGNQPQHF
TRBV7-2	TRBJ1-2	.	CASDRDRGLGGYTF
TRBV5-1	TRBJ1-3	.	CASSLSLTGSGNTIYF
TRBV4-1	TRBJ2-2	.	CASSPSSNTGELFF
TRBV9	TRBJ2-5	.	CASSVVAEGLAGGPPVAQYF
TRBV27	TRBJ2-5	.	CASSFRLAGGETQYF
TRBV28	TRBJ1-5	.	CASSFSLKEHQPQHF
TRBV28	TRBJ2-7	.	CASSRLAGGTRGQYF
TRBV7-2	TRBJ2-7	few	CASSSGQGAREQYF
TRBV5-8	TRBJ2-7	.	CASSLAGSPEQYF